The 21 T cell receptor beta chains listed next were all sequenced from one sample in a study of siplizumab effects on memory and regulatory T cells. This table comes from immunoSEQ multiplex PCR, and its TCRdb copy is limited to in-frame clones, with some not included. The sample holds about 120,000 clones, roughly 92% seen once. The sequenced sample was CD4+ T cells sorted from blood. Every receptor here comes from a human donor in good health.

This clone was observed once. This sequence joins TRBV19 and TRBJ2-7; 11 bases map to TRBD1. From germline, CDR1 is LNHDA and CDR2 SQIVND (reference sequence). The CDR3 covers 13 residues. J lost 7 bases, V lost 5 bases, and 4 bases had no gene match. The CDR3 region is CASSVGQGGEQYF. The CDR3 DNA is TGTGCCAGTAGTGTGGGACAGGGGGGAGAGCAGTACTTC.

The chain couples TRBV11-2 to TRBJ1-1, with D hard to call. Germline V gene lookup returns CDR1 SGHAT and CDR2 FQNNGV. With 1 base removed from V and 1 base from J, the gap between germline ends came to 7 bases. This CDR3 is 14 amino acids long. The CDR3 DNA follows: TGTGCCAGCAGCTTAGTGACACCGAACACTGAAGCTTTCTTT. Amino acids: CASSLVTPNTEAFF.

The gene calls are TRBV29-1 and TRBJ2-3; unclear D gene. There are 11 residues in the CDR3. Trimming shortened V by 4 bases and J by 2 bases, and 4 bases separated the two germline ends. From germline, CDR1 is SQVTM and CDR2 ANQGSEA. The CDR3 DNA follows: TGCAGCGTTGGCTACACAGATACGCAGTATTTT. It yields the protein CSVGYTDTQYF.

This chain uses TRBV9 with TRBJ2-5; 9 nucleotides match TRBD2. CDR3 length equals 15 residues. The germline V gene encodes CDR1 SGDLS and CDR2 YYNGEE. V was pared by 7 bases and J by 2 bases, with 9 bases of the junction left unmatched. The CDR3: CASAAGGSLQETQYF. CDR3 DNA sequence: TGTGCCAGCGCGGCGGGGGGGAGCCTACAAGAGACCCAGTACTTC.

V gene TRBV7-9 combines with J gene TRBJ2-2, with D perhaps TRBD2 (5 bases). The CDR3 has 14 residues. Germline CDR1 and CDR2: SEHNR and FQNEAQ (reference sequence). V was shortened by 2 bases and J by 5 bases, with 9 bases between the two germline ends. The DNA of the CDR3 is TGTGCCAGCAGCTTAATGGACTCTACCGGGGAGCTGTTTTTT. Its translation is CASSLMDSTGELFF.

V is TRBV19 and J is TRBJ2-7; 7 bases agree with TRBD1. The V and J ends lost 6 bases and 0 bases, in that order; junction bases with no gene match: 8. The CDR3 sequence is 15 residues long. Germline V lookup: CDR1 LNHDA, CDR2 SQIVND (reference sequence). CDR3 loop: CASSIQQGSSYEQYF. The DNA of the CDR3 is TGTGCCAGTAGCATTCAACAGGGGAGCTCCTACGAGCAGTACTTC.

J is TRBJ1-1 and V is TRBV7-9; D unclear. This CDR3 has 15 residues. Germline CDR1 reads SEHNR; CDR2 reads FQNEAQ (reference sequence). With 1 base removed from V and 0 bases from J, the gap between germline ends came to 9 bases. The CDR3 nucleotides are TGTGCCAGCAGCTTAGTTCCGAACATGAACACTGAAGCTTTCTTT. It translates to CASSLVPNMNTEAFF. Full variable domain (missing parts from reference TRBV7-9 and TRBJ1-1): DTGVSQNPRHKITKRGQNVTFRCDPISEHNRLYWYRQTLGQGPEFLTYFQNEAQLEKSRLLSDRFSAERPKGSFSTLEIQRTEQGDSAMYLCASSLVPNMNTEAFFGQGTRLTVV.

The chain's CDR3 is CASGAGGFETQYF. Here the CDR3 DNA reads TGTGCCAGCGGTGCAGGGGGTTTTGAGACCCAGTACTTC. The chain uses TRBV21-1 and TRBJ2-5; TRBD1, the D gene given by the table, was not confirmed from the DNA. TRBV21-1 is a recognized pseudogene. This CDR3 has 13 residues.

J is TRBJ2-7 and V is TRBV2, with 11 bases identical to TRBD2. Germline V gene lookup returns CDR1 SNHLY and CDR2 FYNNEI. Trimming at V came to 8 bases and at J to 2 bases, leaving 2 bases not matched to a gene. The CDR3 runs 13 residues. CDR3 loop: CASGGLAAYEQYF. In nucleotides, the CDR3 is TGTGCCAGCGGGGGACTAGCGGCCTACGAGCAGTACTTC.

This chain uses TRBV11-2 with TRBJ2-7; D is uncertain. V dropped 5 bases and J dropped 5 bases, with 16 bases sitting between them. Germline values: CDR1 SGHAT, CDR2 FQNNGV. The CDR3 sequence is 14 residues long. The CDR3 DNA sequence: TGTGCCAGCAGCCAAGCTGTCTCCTGGCACGAGCAGTACTTC. As protein: CASSQAVSWHEQYF. Full variable domain (rest looked up from reference TRBV11-2 and TRBJ2-7): EAGVAQSPRYKIIEKRQSVAFWCNPISGHATLYWYQQILGQGPKLLIQFQNNGVVDDSQLPKDRFSAERLKGVDSTLKIQPAKLEDSAVYLCASSQAVSWHEQYFGPGTRLTVT.

This chain connects TRBV6-5 to TRBJ1-2, with D unclear. The V gene lost 11 bases and the J gene lost 5 bases, with 12 bases spanning the gap. The CDR3 runs 11 residues. Germline V gene data show CDR1 as MNHEY and CDR2 as SVGAGI. The chain's CDR3 is CALLGLYGYTF. DNA of the CDR3: TGTGCCCTTCTCGGGCTATATGGCTACACCTTC.

The rearrangement joins TRBV12-5 to TRBJ2-1; 9 bases agree with TRBD2. CDR1 and CDR2 from the germline V gene are LGHNT and FRNRAP. V lost 10 bases to trimming and J lost 4 bases; unmatched junction nucleotides: 11. This CDR3 comprises 15 residues. CDR3 loop: CAISTGLAGYNEQFF. Written as DNA, the CDR3 is TGTGCTATTTCTACCGGGCTAGCGGGGTACAATGAGCAGTTCTTC.

The V gene is TRBV5-1, the J gene TRBJ2-1, with TRBD2 matching over 13 bases. The V segment lost 4 bases and the J segment 9 bases; nucleotides outside the gene matches: 10. Germline CDR1 reads SGHRS; CDR2 reads YFSETQ. There are 16 residues in the CDR3. DNA of the CDR3: TGCGCCAGCAGCCCAGGACTAGCGGGGGCCGCTACTGAGCAGTTCTTC. This gives the protein CASSPGLAGAATEQFF.

This clone showed up just once. The same CDR3 also results from other DNA sequences found in this sample. V gene TRBV27 combines with J gene TRBJ1-3; no reliable D call. The CDR3 runs to 12 residues. Per the germline V gene, CDR1 is MNHEY and CDR2 is SMNVEV (reference sequence). The V gene lost 11 bases and the J gene lost 3 bases, with 11 bases spanning the gap. In DNA, the CDR3 is TGTGCCTCCGGCGGGGTTGGAAACACCATATATTTT. Protein sequence: CASGGVGNTIYF.

The chain recombines TRBV5-4 with TRBJ1-2; D is possibly TRBD1 (5 bases). This CDR3 comprises 13 residues. Per the germline V gene, CDR1 is SGHNT and CDR2 is YYREEE (reference sequence). V lost 4 bases, J lost 2 bases, and 9 bases lay in between. This CDR3 reads CASSPTANYGYTF. The CDR3 DNA reads as TGTGCCAGCAGCCCGACAGCGAACTATGGCTACACCTTC.

This clone was detected only once. The V and J genes are TRBV4-1 and TRBJ2-2; TRBD1 matches 7 bases. Germline trimming cut 4 bases from V and 0 bases from J; bases unmatched to any gene: 8. The CDR3 has 17 amino acids. In germline, CDR1 is MGHRA, CDR2 YSYEKL. CDR3 coding DNA: TGCGCCAGCAGCCGCACGACAGGGCCCACGAACACCGGGGAGCTGTTTTTT. Translating it yields CASSRTTGPTNTGELFF.

V gene TRBV7-2 combines with J gene TRBJ1-6; D unresolved. The CDR3 sequence is 14 residues long. Trimming removed 5 bases at V and 6 bases at J, with 11 bases between. Germline V gene sequence: CDR1 SGHTA, CDR2 FQGNSA. The CDR3 sequence is CASSPRETNSPLHF. The CDR3 DNA is TGTGCCAGCAGCCCGCGCGAGACTAATTCACCCCTCCACTTT.

Points on this clone: Germline and junction disagree at one end, which may indicate a read error. V is TRBV29-1 and J is TRBJ1-2, with a tentative D call TRBD1 (5 bases). Germline CDR1 is SQVTM and CDR2 is ANQGSEA. This CDR3 is 11 amino acids long. The CDR3 sequence is CSVVVFEGFSF. Here the CDR3 DNA reads TGCAGCGTTGTAGTATTTGAGGGGTTTTCCTTC.

This clone was counted only a few times. The rearrangement links TRBV7-3 to TRBJ2-7; D might be TRBD2 (5 bases). This CDR3 is built from 14 residues. Germline lookup yields CDR1 SGHTA and CDR2 FQGTGA. V lost 5 bases and J lost 3, with 14 bases in between. The CDR3 DNA follows: TGTGCCAGCAGCCCGGGATCCCGGGACTACGAGCAGTACTTC. Its protein is CASSPGSRDYEQYF. The full variable domain, in which reference TRBV7-3 and TRBJ2-7 provide the parts outside the CDR3, is GAGVSQTPSNKVTEKGKYVELRCDPISGHTALYWYRQSLGQGPEFLIYFQGTGAADDSGLPNDRFFAVRPEGSVSTLKIQRTERGDSAVYLCASSPGSRDYEQYFGPGTRLTVT.

CDR3 sequence (DNA): TGTGCCAGCAGCCCGCGTGGTGGTGGTTACGAGCAGTACTTC. Amino acids: CASSPRGGGYEQYF. The chain links TRBV9 to TRBJ2-7; no reliable D call. CDR1 and CDR2 from the germline V gene are SGDLS and YYNGEE. CDR3 size: 14 residues. V lost 4 bases to trimming and J lost 4 bases, with 15 bases between them. Looking up the rest from reference TRBV9 and TRBJ2-7 gives the full variable domain: DSGVTQTPKHLITATGQRVTLRCSPRSGDLSVYWYQQSLDQGLQFLIQYYNGEERAKGNILERFSAQQFPDLHSELNLSSLELGDSALYFCASSPRGGGYEQYFGPGTRLTVT.

The chain couples TRBV5-1 to TRBJ2-2; a weak D match, TRBD2 (6 bases). The CDR3 has 15 residues. V lost 9 bases and J lost 1, with 16 bases in between. Germline V CDR1 and CDR2: SGHRS, YFSETQ. Here the CDR3 DNA reads TGCGCCACTAGACGGGGGACCGAGAACACCGGGGAGCTGTTTTTT. Encoded protein: CATRRGTENTGELFF.